This T cell receptor (beta chain) was identified during a study of CXCR3-negative and CXCR3-positive naive CD8 T cells. Study-level points and caveats: Higher TRB CDR3 hydrophobicity marked CXCR3-positive naive cells relative to CXCR3-negative naive cells.

On this clonotype itself: The antigen is undetermined.

The authors prepared UMI-labeled TRB cDNA libraries by 5' RACE. TCRdb reprocessed the 5' RACE reads and reports one entry per CDR3 protein, with no DNA. The sample spans tens of thousands of distinct CDR3 sequences; the ten largest clones claim 0.82%. CDR3 length equals 15 residues. The V gene's germline CDR1 is DFQATT and CDR2 SNEGSKA (reference sequence). The receptor was isolated from a human donor in good health. Some clones in this sample may be carry-over from other donors' samples. The sequencing input was naive CXCR3+ CD8+ T cells from blood. Described subset: CD45RO-CCR7+CD27+CD95- naive CD8+ T cells expressing CXCR3 (TNR3+). The chain employs TRBV20-1 and TRBJ2-1; TCRdb's D call of TRBD2 is untestable without DNA. The CDR3 reads CSARDVAGGDNEQFF.